The 5 T cell receptor beta chains in this list originate from one sample, sequenced in a study of radiation and T cells in renal cell carcinoma. Treatment described: treatment-naive control, cytoreductive nephrectomy. Measured with immunoSEQ multiplex PCR; TCRdb has only the in-frame clones, and not every one. The sample consists of 18,000 or so clones, approximately 62% of them appearing once. The sequences come from tumor tissue, collected from a patient whose treatment was nephrectomy without radiotherapy. All receptors come from a man in his fifties with renal cell carcinoma.

V and J are TRBV10-3 and TRBJ2-5; 10 nucleotides line up with TRBD2. Germline values: CDR1 ENHRY, CDR2 SYGVKD. There are 14 residues in the CDR3. The V and J ends lost 5 bases and 3 bases, in that order; junction bases with no gene match: 3. The CDR3 is CAISPSGRKETQYF. The CDR3 DNA sequence: TGTGCCATCAGTCCTAGCGGGAGAAAAGAGACCCAGTACTTC.

The rearrangement joins TRBV4-3 to TRBJ2-3; 13 bases match TRBD2. The CDR3 covers 15 residues. The V gene's germline CDR1 is LGHNA and CDR2 YSLEER. V shed 3 bases, J shed 7 bases, and the junction held 4 bases outside the gene matches. The CDR3 is CASSQGLAGTHTQYF. The CDR3 DNA is TGCGCCAGCAGCCAGGGACTAGCGGGAACGCATACGCAGTATTTT.

V is TRBV18 and J is TRBJ2-7; 8 bases align to TRBD2. Germline lookup yields CDR1 KGHSH and CDR2 LQKENI. After removal of 3 bases from V and 7 bases from J, the junction contained 5 bases not matched to a gene. This CDR3 is 13 amino acids long. The CDR3 coding sequence is TGTGCCAGCTCACCGGGACTAGGAGAGGAGCAGTACTTC. It specifies CASSPGLGEEQYF.

This chain uses TRBV4-3 with TRBJ1-2, with D perhaps matching TRBD1 (5 bases). V lost 0 bases to trimming and J lost 8 bases, with 13 bases between them. The germline CDR1 and CDR2 sequences are LGHNA and YSLEER. The length of the CDR3 is 14 residues. The DNA for the CDR3 is TGCGCCAGCAGCCAAGAGCACGGGGGAAGCGGCTACACCTTC. It yields the protein CASSQEHGGSGYTF.

The V and J genes are TRBV7-9 and TRBJ2-5; the match to TRBD2 covers 7 bases. Germline V gives CDR1 SEHNR, CDR2 FQNEAQ (reference sequence). Losses at the gene ends were 0 bases for V and 4 bases for J; bases not matched to a gene: 11. The CDR3 is 17 amino acids. The CDR3 nucleotides are TGTGCCAGCAGCTTAGCGTACGGGCGGGGGTTTTTAGAGACCCAGTACTTC. It codes for CASSLAYGRGFLETQYF. Supplemented by reference TRBV7-9 and TRBJ2-5, the full variable domain reads DTGVSQNPRHKITKRGQNVTFRCDPISEHNRLYWYRQTLGQGPEFLTYFQNEAQLEKSRLLSDRFSAERPKGSFSTLEIQRTEQGDSAMYLCASSLAYGRGFLETQYFGPGTRLLVL.